These 19 T cell receptor beta chains share one sample of origin, sequenced in a study of T-cell reconstitution after alpha-beta-depleted transplantation in children. During its preparation, the TCRbeta library received unique molecular identifiers. TCRdb recomputed calls from the PCR reads with MiXCR, one row per CDR3 protein. The profile shows about 610,000 distinct CDR3 sequences, roughly a tenth of them singletons. Sequences were derived from PBMCs from the stem cell graft donor, sampled from the stem cell graft. Receptors originate from a human donor who donated a stem cell graft to a child with acute myeloid leukemia.

This clonotype was found a few times. The chain links TRBV5-1 to TRBJ2-4, with D possibly TRBD2 on 5 matching bases. The CDR3 loop spans 20 amino acids. Per the germline V gene, CDR1 is SGHRS and CDR2 is YFSETQ. V was trimmed by 0 bases and J by 2 bases, leaving 24 bases between them. This CDR3 reads CASSLVGGGGGGVTKNIQYF. In DNA, the CDR3 is TGCGCCAGCAGCTTGGTCGGCGGCGGCGGAGGTGGAGTCACCAAAAACATTCAGTACTTC. Full variable domain (outside the CDR3, taken from reference TRBV5-1 and TRBJ2-4): KAGVTQTPRYLIKTRGQQVTLSCSPISGHRSVSWYQQTPGQGLQFLFEYFSETQRNKGNFPGRFSGRQFSNSRSEMNVSTLELGDSALYLCASSLVGGGGGGVTKNIQYFGAGTRLSVL.

This clonotype appeared a few times. This chain links TRBV3-1 with TRBJ2-3; D perhaps matches TRBD2 (5 bases). V lost 1 base and J 8 bases, leaving 10 bases between the germline ends. The CDR3 contains 13 residues. Germline values: CDR1 LGHDT, CDR2 YNNKEL (reference sequence). In DNA, the CDR3 is TGTGCCAGCAGCCAAGGACACGAGGGTACGCAGTATTTT. It specifies CASSQGHEGTQYF.

This clonotype came up many times. This chain links TRBV15 with TRBJ2-3; D could derive from TRBD1 or TRBD2 (6 bases each). Trimming cost V 4 bases and J 0 bases, with 20 bases left between them. Germline CDR1 is LNHNV and CDR2 is YYDKDF (reference sequence). The CDR3 is 18 amino acids. CDR3: CATSKIATRGLSTDTQYF. For the CDR3, the DNA is TGTGCCACCAGCAAAATCGCAACCCGGGGGCTTAGCACAGATACGCAGTATTTT.

This clonotype was seen at least ten times. The rearrangement joins TRBV5-1 to TRBJ2-2; no clear D. The CDR3 sequence is 16 residues long. V was shortened by 4 bases and J by 4 bases, with 17 bases between the two germline ends. Germline V gene data show CDR1 as SGHRS and CDR2 as YFSETQ. CDR3 bases: TGCGCCAGCAGCCCCCACCAGGCGTCGAGCACCGGGGAGCTGTTTTTT. It codes for CASSPHQASSTGELFF.

This clonotype was counted many times. This chain joins TRBV15 and TRBJ2-1, with TRBD2 as a possible D gene (7 bases). Germline V lookup: CDR1 LNHNV, CDR2 YYDKDF (reference sequence). Deletions cut 0 bases from V and 9 bases from J, with 12 bases between. The CDR3 has 14 amino acids. This CDR3 reads CATSREAGAREQFF. CDR3 in DNA: TGTGCCACCAGCAGAGAGGCGGGGGCGCGTGAGCAGTTCTTC.

This clonotype was seen ten or more times. This chain connects TRBV5-1 to TRBJ2-1; D ambiguous. This CDR3 has 12 amino acids. With 1 base removed from V and 9 bases from J, the gap between germline ends came to 8 bases. Germline values: CDR1 SGHRS, CDR2 YFSETQ. The CDR3 coding sequence is TGCGCCAGCAGCTTGCGCCCCACTGAGCAGTTCTTC. Amino acids: CASSLRPTEQFF.

This clonotype was detected ten times or more. The V call is TRBV29-1, the J call TRBJ2-7, with D unresolved. V lost 4 bases, J lost 3 bases, and 13 bases lay in between. CDR1 and CDR2 (germline): SQVTM, ANQGSEA. This CDR3 is 13 amino acids long. CDR3: CSVARTDVYEQYF. The CDR3 DNA is TGCAGCGTTGCTAGGACGGACGTCTACGAGCAGTACTTC.

This clonotype was observed a handful of times. The chain links TRBV27 to TRBJ2-1; D is uncertain. Germline V gene data show CDR1 as MNHEY and CDR2 as SMNVEV (reference sequence). The CDR3 consists of 14 residues. Trimming took 3 bases from V and 4 from J, leaving 10 bases between them. CDR3 sequence (DNA): TGTGCCAGCAGTTTCGGTGACGGGTACAATGAGCAGTTCTTC. Residues: CASSFGDGYNEQFF.

The V and J genes are TRBV11-3 and TRBJ2-4; 7 bases are shared with TRBD2. Germline V gene lookup returns CDR1 SGHNT and CDR2 YENEEA. V lost 3 bases to trimming and J lost 9 bases; unmatched junction nucleotides: 5. The CDR3 runs 13 residues. The CDR3 spells CASSFGTIGIQYF. The CDR3 DNA reads as TGTGCCAGCAGCTTCGGGACTATTGGCATTCAGTACTTC.

J is TRBJ1-3 and V is TRBV11-2; D is perhaps TRBD1 (5 bases). Deletions cut 11 bases from V and 0 bases from J, with 14 bases between. Per germline, CDR1 SGHAT and CDR2 FQNNGV. The CDR3 is 14 residues long. The CDR3 spells CAGGGGSSGNTIYF. The CDR3 region has the DNA TGTGCCGGGGGAGGTGGGAGCTCTGGAAACACCATATATTTT.

The table lists this clonotype with a few counts. V and J are TRBV7-3 and TRBJ2-1; 9 bases map to TRBD2. The V and J ends lost 2 bases and 9 bases, in that order; junction bases with no gene match: 5. CDR3 length: 14 amino acids. From germline, CDR1 is SGHTA and CDR2 FQGTGA. CDR3 in amino acids: CASSLLREGGEQFF. In DNA, the CDR3 is TGTGCCAGCAGCTTATTGCGGGAGGGGGGTGAGCAGTTCTTC.

The chain joins TRBV6-2 or TRBV6-3 to TRBJ2-7, with D perhaps given as TRBD1 or TRBD2 (5 bases each). Germline CDR1 MNHEY, CDR2 SVGEGT. The CDR3 length is 14 residues. V was pared by 6 bases and J by 0 bases, with 12 bases between. As DNA, the CDR3 is TGTGCCAGCAGGCAAACCGGGACCTCCTACGAGCAGTACTTC. Translation: CASRQTGTSYEQYF.

V and J are TRBV19 and TRBJ2-1, with no clear D. The V end was cut by 10 bases, the J end by 0 bases, with 10 bases between. From germline, CDR1 is LNHDA and CDR2 SQIVND (reference sequence). CDR3 length: 13 residues. CDR3 in DNA: TGTGCCACCAAGGACCGCTCCTACAATGAGCAGTTCTTC. Translation: CATKDRSYNEQFF. The full variable domain, its missing parts supplied by reference TRBV19 and TRBJ2-1, is DGGITQSPKYLFRKEGQNVTLSCEQNLNHDAMYWYRQDPGQGLRLIYYSQIVNDFQKGDIAEGYSVSREKKESFPLTVTSAQKNPTAFYLCATKDRSYNEQFFGPGTRLTVL.

This clonotype has only a few counts. The J gene is TRBJ2-1, the V gene TRBV7-9; D is undetermined. Germline values: CDR1 SEHNR, CDR2 FQNEAQ (reference sequence). Trimming left V 1 base short and J 6 bases short, with 7 bases between. The CDR3 has 13 residues. As DNA, the CDR3 is TGTGCCAGCAGCTTAGTAGTCTCCAATGAGCAGTTCTTC. Translating gives CASSLVVSNEQFF.

This clonotype was seen a handful of times. The chain uses TRBV6-2 or TRBV6-3 and TRBJ2-1; D remains unclear. This CDR3 is 14 amino acids long. V lost 0 bases to trimming and J lost 7 bases, with 10 bases between them. Looked up from germline, CDR1 is MNHEY and CDR2 is SVGEGT. DNA for the CDR3: TGTGCCAGCAGTTACTCTTCTATGGGGAATGAGCAGTTCTTC. Its translation: CASSYSSMGNEQFF.

This clonotype was detected only a few times. The chain recombines TRBV12-3 or TRBV12-4 with TRBJ2-6, with 10 positions matching TRBD1. The CDR3 has 17 amino acids. The V segment lost 4 bases and the J segment 0 bases; nucleotides outside the gene matches: 3. This chain's CDR3 is CASSWGTGDSGANVLTF. The CDR3 DNA follows: TGTGCCAGCAGTTGGGGGACAGGGGACTCTGGGGCCAACGTCCTGACTTTC.

Only a few counts were recorded for this clonotype. The V gene is TRBV29-1, the J gene TRBJ2-7, with 16 bases fitting TRBD2. This CDR3 spans 18 amino acids. CDR1 is SQVTM and CDR2 is ANQGSEA in the germline V gene. The J segment lost 0 bases and the V segment lost 1 base, leaving 6 bases of the junction unmatched. The CDR3 loop is CSVEGSGTSGRASYEQYF. The DNA of the CDR3 is TGCAGCGTTGAAGGATCCGGGACTAGCGGGAGGGCCTCCTACGAGCAGTACTTC.

This chain links TRBV7-2 with TRBJ2-2; perhaps TRBD2 as D (6 bases). Germline V CDR1 and CDR2: SGHTA, FQGNSA. The CDR3 is 15 residues long. Trimming removed 5 bases from V and 7 bases from J, with 17 bases in between. Here the CDR3 reads CASSARHFGGGELFF. The DNA for the CDR3 is TGTGCCAGCAGCGCCCGACACTTCGGGGGCGGGGAGCTGTTTTTT.

This clonotype came up a few times. This chain links TRBV5-6 with TRBJ2-3, with a possible D match to TRBD2 (6 bases). V was trimmed by 2 bases and J by 5 bases, leaving 15 bases between them. The CDR3 runs to 15 residues. CDR1 and CDR2 from the germline V gene are SGHDT and YYEEEE. CDR3 region: CASSFDGSLRDTQYF. CDR3 sequence (DNA): TGTGCCAGCAGCTTCGACGGGAGTTTAAGAGATACGCAGTATTTT. The variable domain in full, with the rest retrieved from reference TRBV5-6 and TRBJ2-3, is DAGVTQSPTHLIKTRGQQVTLRCSPKSGHDTVSWYQQALGQGPQFIFQYYEEEERQRGNFPDRFSGHQFPNYSSELNVNALLLGDSALYLCASSFDGSLRDTQYFGPGTRLTVL.